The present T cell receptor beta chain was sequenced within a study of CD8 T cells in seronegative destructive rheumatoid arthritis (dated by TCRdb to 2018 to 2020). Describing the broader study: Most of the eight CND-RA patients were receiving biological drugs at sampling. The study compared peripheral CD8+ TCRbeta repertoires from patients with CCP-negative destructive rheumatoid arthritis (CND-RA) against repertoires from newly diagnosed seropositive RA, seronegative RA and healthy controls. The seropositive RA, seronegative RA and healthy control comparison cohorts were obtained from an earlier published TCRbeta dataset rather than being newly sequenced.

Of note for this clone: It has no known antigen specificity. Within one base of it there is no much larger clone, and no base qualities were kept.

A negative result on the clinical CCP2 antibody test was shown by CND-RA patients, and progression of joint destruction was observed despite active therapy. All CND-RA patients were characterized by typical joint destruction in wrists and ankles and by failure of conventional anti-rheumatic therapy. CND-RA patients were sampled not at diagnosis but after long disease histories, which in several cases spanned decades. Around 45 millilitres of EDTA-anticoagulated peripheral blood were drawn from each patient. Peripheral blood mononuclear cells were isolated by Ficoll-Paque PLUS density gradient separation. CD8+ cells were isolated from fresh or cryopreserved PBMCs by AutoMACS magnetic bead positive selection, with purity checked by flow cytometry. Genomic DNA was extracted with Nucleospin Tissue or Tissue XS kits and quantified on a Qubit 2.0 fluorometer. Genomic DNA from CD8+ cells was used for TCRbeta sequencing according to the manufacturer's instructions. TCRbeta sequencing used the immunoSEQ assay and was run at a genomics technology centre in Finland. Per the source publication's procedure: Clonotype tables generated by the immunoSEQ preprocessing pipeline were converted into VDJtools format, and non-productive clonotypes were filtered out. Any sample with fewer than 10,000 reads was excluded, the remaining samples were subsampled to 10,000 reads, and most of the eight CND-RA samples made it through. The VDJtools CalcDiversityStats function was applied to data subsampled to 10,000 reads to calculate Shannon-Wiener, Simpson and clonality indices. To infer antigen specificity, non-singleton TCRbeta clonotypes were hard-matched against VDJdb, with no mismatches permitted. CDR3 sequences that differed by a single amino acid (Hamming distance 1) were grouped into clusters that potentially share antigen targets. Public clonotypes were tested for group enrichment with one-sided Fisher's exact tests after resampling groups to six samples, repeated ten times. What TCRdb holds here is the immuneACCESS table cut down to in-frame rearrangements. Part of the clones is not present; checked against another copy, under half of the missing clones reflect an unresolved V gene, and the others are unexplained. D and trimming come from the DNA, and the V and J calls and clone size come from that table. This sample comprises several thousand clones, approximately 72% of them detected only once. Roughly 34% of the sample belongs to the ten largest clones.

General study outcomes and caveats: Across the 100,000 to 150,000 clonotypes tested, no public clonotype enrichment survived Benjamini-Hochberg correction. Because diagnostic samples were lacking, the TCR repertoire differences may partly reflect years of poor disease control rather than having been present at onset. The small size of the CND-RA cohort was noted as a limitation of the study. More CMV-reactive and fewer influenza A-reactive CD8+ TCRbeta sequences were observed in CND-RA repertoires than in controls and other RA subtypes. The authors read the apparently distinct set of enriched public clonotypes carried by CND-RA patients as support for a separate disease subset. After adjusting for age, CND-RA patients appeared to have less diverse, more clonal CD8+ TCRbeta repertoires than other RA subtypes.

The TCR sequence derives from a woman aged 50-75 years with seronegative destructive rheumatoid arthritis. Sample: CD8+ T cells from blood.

The nucleotides are TGTGCCAGCAGCCTTTGGCCTAGTCGACAAGAGACCCAGTACTTC. Its coded protein is CASSLWPSRQETQYF. The V gene is TRBV7-3 and the J gene is TRBJ2-5; no D gene is confidently identified. V is cut by 5 bases and J by 2 bases, and the space between the germline ends is 15 bases. The CDR3 goes from the cysteine to the phenylalanine over 15 residues. Just CDR3 DNA is preserved here, 45 bases in frame from base 1. The germline V gene gives CDR1 as SGHTA and CDR2 as FQGTGA.